Listed below are T cell receptor beta chains from one sample, sequenced in a study of blood T cells in healthy people across ages. TCRdb redid the calling of the 5' RACE reads with MiXCR, one entry per CDR3 protein. Here the sample spans some 800,000 distinct CDR3 sequences, 40% to 50% being singletons. What was sequenced was blood. Receptor source: a man between 60 and 75 years old in good health. CDR3s include the opening cysteine and the closing phenylalanine or tryptophan. D genes are given only for firm matches. Expanded clones get a size class; other rows say once, few or many, or leave the size out.

size	V	J	D	DNA	CDR3
few	TRBV4-3	TRBJ1-6	NA	TGCGCCAGCAGCCAAGTGACGGCGCGTGGATCACCCCTCCACTTT	CASSQVTARGSPLHF
NA	TRBV20-1	TRBJ2-7	NA	TGCAGTGCTACAGAGGACACGGTTGATTACGAGCAGTACTTC	CSATEDTVDYEQYF
many	TRBV4-2	TRBJ2-1	NA	TGTGCCAGCAGTGGTCGGTATGAGCAGTTCTTC	CASSGRYEQFF
few	TRBV12-3/TRBV12-4	TRBJ2-7	NA	TGTGCCAGCAGCCAGGGACCGGAAAACTACGAGCAGTACTTC	CASSQGPENYEQYF
few	TRBV6-1	TRBJ2-7	NA	TGTGCCAGCAGTGACCTCGGGAACGAGCAGTACTTC	CASSDLGNEQYF
NA	TRBV3-1	TRBJ2-5	NA	TGTGCCAGTAGCCAAGTTCTATGGGCGGCCTGGGGGAATGAGCAGTACTTC	CASSQVLWAAWGNEQYF
few	TRBV6-5	TRBJ2-4	TRBD2	TGTGCCAGCAGTTACTCCCAAGTAGCGGGGGGTACCTTCAAAAACATTCAGTACTTC	CASSYSQVAGGTFKNIQYF
NA	TRBV20-1	TRBJ1-1	TRBD1	TGCAGTGCTAGAAGGACAGGGCGGGAAGCTTTCTTT	CSARRTGREAFF
NA	TRBV7-2	TRBJ2-5	NA	TGTGCCAGCAGCGTCCTCCATGGGTTAGAGCAAGAGACCCAGTACTTC	CASSVLHGLEQETQYF
few	TRBV7-2	TRBJ2-7	TRBD1	TGTGCCAGCAGCTCACGGACAGGGATCTACGAGCAGTACTTC	CASSSRTGIYEQYF
few	TRBV20-1	TRBJ2-1	NA	TGCAGTGCTAGAGACGGCGGGCTAGCAGTAAATGAGCAGTTCTTC	CSARDGGLAVNEQFF
few	TRBV28	TRBJ1-5	NA	TGTGCCAGCAGTGAAAGGGATCAGCCCCAGCATTTT	CASSERDQPQHF
NA	TRBV25-1	TRBJ2-5	TRBD2	TGTGCCAGCAGTGACCCCCCGACTAGCGGGGGCCGTAAATACCAAGAGACCCAGTACTTC	CASSDPPTSGGRKYQETQYF
few	TRBV7-2	TRBJ2-3	NA	TGTGCCAGCAGCCCACGGACTGCGAGCACAGATACGCAGTATTTT	CASSPRTASTDTQYF
NA	TRBV6-1	TRBJ2-5	NA	TGTGCCAGCACGGAAAACCCAGGGGAGACCCAGTACTTC	CASTENPGETQYF
NA	TRBV5-1	TRBJ1-2	NA	TGCGCCAGCAGCTTGAGGACAGTTACCCACGATGGCTACACCTTC	CASSLRTVTHDGYTF
few	TRBV3-1	TRBJ1-2	NA	TGTGCCAGCAGCCGAAGTGATTGGGCCCATGGCTACACCTTC	CASSRSDWAHGYTF
NA	TRBV29-1	TRBJ2-3	TRBD2	TGCAGCGCCAAACGGCCTGAGCGGGAGGGCCGGGATACGCAGTATTTT	CSAKRPEREGRDTQYF
NA	TRBV4-3	TRBJ2-3	NA	TGCGCCAGCAGCCAAGGGTCAGGGATGAGCACAGATACGCAGTATTTT	CASSQGSGMSTDTQYF
NA	TRBV6-1	TRBJ1-2	NA	TGTGCCAGCAGCGAGGACGGTGGCTACACCTTC	CASSEDGGYTF
NA	TRBV20-1	TRBJ1-2	TRBD1	TGCAGTGCGCCAGACAGGGGGGAGTACCATGGCTACACCTTC	CSAPDRGEYHGYTF
few	TRBV7-9	TRBJ2-6	NA	TGTGCCAGCAGCCTGTTTTCGGGGCAGAGAGCCTCTGGGGCCAACGTCCTGACTTTC	CASSLFSGQRASGANVLTF
NA	TRBV28	TRBJ2-7	NA	TGTGCCAGCCAGGGACAAACCCGCTACGAGCAGTACTTC	CASQGQTRYEQYF
NA	TRBV27	TRBJ2-3	NA	TGTGCCAGCAGTTTAAGGGCTACCAACACAGATACGCAGTATTTT	CASSLRATNTDTQYF
few	TRBV27	TRBJ2-1	TRBD1	TGTGCCAGCAGTTTTGGGGGACAGGATGAGCAGTTCTTC	CASSFGGQDEQFF
few	TRBV29-1	TRBJ2-7	TRBD1	TGCAGCGTCCCGGGACAGGGAGGCTTCTACGAGCAGTACTTC	CSVPGQGGFYEQYF